The T cell receptor beta chain under discussion was sequenced for a study of blood T cells in healthy people across ages. In the study overall: Template switching recovered approximately one barcoded beta molecule for every two T cells.

A sample-barcoded 5' primer and a J-beta primer mix were used in a second PCR of about 6 to 12 cycles. TCRdb itself ran the 5' RACE reads through MiXCR, one entry per CDR3 protein. This sample has roughly 800,000 distinct CDR3 sequences, with around 36% found just once. Study findings and constraints: A roughly linear age-dependent decrease characterized TCR beta diversity per million T cells. Fewer expanded clones and more diversity marked long-lived versus aged donors.

Turning to this clonotype: Its antigen remains unknown.

Germline CDR1 and CDR2: SNHLY and FYNNEI. The J segment lost 1 base and the V segment lost 7 bases, leaving 9 bases of the junction unmatched. The CDR3 is made up of 15 amino acids. The V gene is TRBV2, the J gene TRBJ1-1, with 7 bases lining up with TRBD1. Sequencing was performed on blood. The sequence was obtained from a man younger than 35 in good health. CDR3 protein: CASKTHRGENTEAFF. The DNA of the CDR3 is TGTGCCAGCAAAACCCACAGGGGCGAGAACACTGAAGCTTTCTTT.